Below, 29 T cell receptor beta chains from the same sample are listed, as sequenced in a study of OX40 agonist ivuxolimab in advanced cancers. Profiled with immunoSEQ multiplex PCR; TCRdb holds only in-frame clones, not every one. Here the sample spans 95,000 to 150,000 clones, 93% being singletons. The material sequenced was CD4+ or CD8+ T cells sorted from blood, taken in a trial of the OX40 agonist ivuxolimab. These receptor sequences come from an adult with an advanced solid tumor such as melanoma, head and neck, liver or kidney cancer.

The chain has TRBV10-1 and TRBJ1-3; unclear D gene. CDR1 is WNHNN and CDR2 is SYGVQD in the germline V gene (reference sequence). V was cut by 4 bases and J by 4 bases, with 17 bases left in between. The CDR3 covers 16 residues. Here the CDR3 DNA reads TGCGCCAGCAGTGGGACCTCGAGTAGTCTCGGAAACACCATATATTTT. Translated: CASSGTSSSLGNTIYF.

V and J are TRBV7-2 and TRBJ2-1; 8 bases align to TRBD1. The CDR3 totals 13 residues. Trimming took 3 bases from V and 7 from J; bases not matched to a gene: 2. Germline assignment: CDR1 SGHTA and CDR2 FQGNSA. CDR3 coding DNA: TGTGCCAGCAGCTTTACAGGGGGGAATGAGCAGTTCTTC. As protein: CASSFTGGNEQFF.

The J gene is TRBJ2-1, the V gene TRBV20-1, with D uncertain. Germline V gene data show CDR1 as DFQATT and CDR2 as SNEGSKA (reference sequence). The CDR3 contains 10 residues. Trimming shortened V by 6 bases and J by 6 bases, and 6 bases separated the two germline ends. The CDR3 sequence is CSAGLNEQFF. Written as DNA, the CDR3 is TGCAGTGCGGGCCTCAATGAGCAGTTCTTC.

This chain uses TRBV9 with TRBJ2-2, with D possibly TRBD2 on 5 matching bases. The V end was cut by 5 bases, the J end by 4 bases, with 15 bases between. Germline lookup yields CDR1 SGDLS and CDR2 YYNGEE. This CDR3 contains 15 residues. The CDR3 loop reads CASSQRDGSTGELFF. The CDR3 DNA is TGTGCCAGCAGTCAGAGGGATGGGAGCACCGGGGAGCTGTTTTTT.

The chain carries TRBV7-3 and TRBJ1-1; 10 bases map to TRBD1. Germline assignment: CDR1 SGHTA and CDR2 FQGTGA. The CDR3 extends over 14 amino acids. The V gene end was trimmed by 3 bases and the J gene end by 5 bases; junction bases not matched to a gene: 3. The CDR3 sequence: CASSLGQGSTEAFF. CDR3 coding DNA: TGTGCCAGCAGCTTGGGACAGGGGAGTACTGAAGCTTTCTTT. Full variable domain (outside the CDR3, taken from reference TRBV7-3 and TRBJ1-1): GAGVSQTPSNKVTEKGKYVELRCDPISGHTALYWYRQSLGQGPEFLIYFQGTGAADDSGLPNDRFFAVRPEGSVSTLKIQRTERGDSAVYLCASSLGQGSTEAFFGQGTRLTVV.

This clone appeared a few times. The V call is TRBV2, the J call TRBJ2-7, with a possible D match to TRBD2 (5 bases). Trimming removed 5 bases from V and 3 bases from J, with 23 bases in between. Per the germline V gene, CDR1 is SNHLY and CDR2 is FYNNEI. The CDR3 sequence is 17 residues long. The CDR3: CASSKGRDPLIGYEQYF. In DNA form, the CDR3 reads TGTGCCAGCAGTAAAGGGAGAGACCCCCTAATAGGCTACGAGCAGTACTTC.

The rearrangement joins TRBV19 to TRBJ1-1; D might be TRBD1 (5 bases). The germline V gene encodes CDR1 LNHDA and CDR2 SQIVND (reference sequence). Trimming cost V 5 bases and J 1 base, with 8 bases left between them. This CDR3 has 13 amino acids. CDR3 sequence (DNA): TGTGCCAGTAGTGTCCAGGGGAACACTGAAGCTTTCTTT. Translated, it gives CASSVQGNTEAFF.

This chain connects TRBV2 to TRBJ1-1; D unresolved. V was cut by 7 bases and J by 6 bases, with 12 bases left in between. Germline assignment: CDR1 SNHLY and CDR2 FYNNEI. The CDR3 contains 12 residues. The CDR3 reads CASTLANAEAFF. The CDR3 DNA is TGTGCCAGCACCCTCGCAAACGCTGAAGCTTTCTTT.

This clone is a singleton in its sample. J is TRBJ2-3 and V is TRBV7-9; TRBD2 is a possible D gene (5 bases). The CDR3 has 15 residues. CDR1 and CDR2 from the germline V gene are SEHNR and FQNEAQ (reference sequence). Trimming left V 3 bases short and J 1 base short, with 11 bases between. CDR3 nucleotides: TGTGCCAGCAGCTTGACTACCCCCGGCACAGATACGCAGTATTTT. Its translation is CASSLTTPGTDTQYF.

The chain uses TRBV21-1 and TRBJ1-4; the DNA was not used to check the table's D call, TRBD1. TRBV21-1 is annotated as a pseudogene. There are 18 residues in the CDR3. The CDR3: CASSFRQGATKANEKLFF. The CDR3 DNA reads as TGTGCCAGCAGCTTCCGACAGGGGGCGACGAAGGCTAATGAAAAACTGTTTTTT.

The chain combines TRBV6-1 with TRBJ2-2, with 8 bases aligning to TRBD1. CDR1 and CDR2 from the germline V gene are MNHNS and SASEGT. The ends lost 6 bases at V and 8 bases at J; junction bases unmatched: 5. The CDR3 covers 13 residues. CDR3 nucleotides: TGTGCCAGCAGGGGGACAGGTTTAGGGGAGCTGTTTTTT. Translating it yields CASRGTGLGELFF.

The chain has TRBV5-6 and TRBJ2-3; the D is unclear. The CDR3 runs to 11 residues. With 6 bases removed from V and 1 base from J, the gap between germline ends came to 3 bases. Looked up from germline, CDR1 is SGHDT and CDR2 is YYEEEE. The CDR3 DNA follows: TGTGCCAGCATTGGCACAGATACGCAGTATTTT. Translation: CASIGTDTQYF.

The rearrangement joins TRBV5-1 to TRBJ2-7; 8 nucleotides agree with TRBD1. J was trimmed by 3 bases and V by 4 bases; bases with no gene match: 6. The CDR3 has 14 amino acids. Germline V gives CDR1 SGHRS, CDR2 YFSETQ. The CDR3 DNA sequence: TGCGCCAGCAGCAAGGGACAGGCTTACTACGAGCAGTACTTC. It is translated as CASSKGQAYYEQYF. Filled out from reference TRBV5-1 and TRBJ2-7, the complete variable domain reads KAGVTQTPRYLIKTRGQQVTLSCSPISGHRSVSWYQQTPGQGLQFLFEYFSETQRNKGNFPGRFSGRQFSNSRSEMNVSTLELGDSALYLCASSKGQAYYEQYFGPGTRLTVT.

The genes are TRBV2 and TRBJ1-6, with TRBD1 matching 8 bases. Looked up from germline, CDR1 is SNHLY and CDR2 is FYNNEI. CDR3 length: 17 amino acids. J gave up 0 bases and V 6 bases, and 7 bases lay outside the gene matches. The CDR3 loop reads CASRTGQGGSYNSPLHF. CDR3 nucleotides: TGTGCCAGCAGGACAGGACAGGGCGGCTCCTATAATTCACCCCTCCACTTT.

J is TRBJ2-7 and V is TRBV6-5, with 11 bases matching TRBD2. The V segment lost 7 bases and the J segment 2 bases; nucleotides outside the gene matches: 7. The germline gives CDR1 MNHEY, CDR2 SVGAGI. This CDR3 region has 15 residues. The CDR3 is CASTAGLAGTYEQYF. The CDR3 region has the DNA TGTGCCAGCACCGCCGGACTAGCGGGTACCTACGAGCAGTACTTC.

This chain links TRBV6-1 with TRBJ1-5; D is perhaps TRBD1 (5 bases). The CDR3 runs to 16 residues. CDR1 and CDR2 from the germline V gene are MNHNS and SASEGT. Trimming removed 0 bases at V and 7 bases at J, with 16 bases between. The CDR3 DNA reads TGTGCCAGCAGTGAAGCGATCCTGGGAGGGGTCCAGCCCCAGCATTTT. Translating it yields CASSEAILGGVQPQHF.

This clone has only one observation. This chain joins TRBV19 and TRBJ2-1; D possibly corresponds to TRBD2 (6 bases). V lost 3 bases to trimming and J lost 5 bases, with 14 bases between them. CDR3 size: 15 residues. Germline loops: CDR1 LNHDA, CDR2 SQIVND (reference sequence). CDR3 in amino acids: CASSMTEGMDNEQFF. CDR3 nucleotide sequence: TGTGCCAGTAGTATGACGGAGGGCATGGACAATGAGCAGTTCTTC.

The chain links TRBV4-3 to TRBJ2-7, with TRBD2 matching over 7 bases. From germline, CDR1 is LGHNA and CDR2 YSLEER. The CDR3 runs 15 residues. V gave up 0 bases and J gave up 5 bases; unmatched junction bases: 7. This CDR3 is CASSQDMGGPDEQYF. CDR3 bases: TGCGCCAGCAGCCAAGATATGGGAGGGCCAGACGAGCAGTACTTC.

The table lists this clone with a count of one. The chain has TRBV5-1 and TRBJ1-1, with D perhaps TRBD1 (6 bases). Trimming stripped 4 bases from V and 0 bases from J, with 13 bases between. The CDR3 runs 15 residues. Germline V gene lookup returns CDR1 SGHRS and CDR2 YFSETQ. In DNA, the CDR3 is TGCGCCAGCAGCACGGACAGTGCAATGAACACTGAAGCTTTCTTT. The encoded protein is CASSTDSAMNTEAFF.

The chain links TRBV5-1 to TRBJ1-4; TRBD1 might be the D (5 bases). This CDR3 spans 14 amino acids. V was clipped by 4 bases and J by 4 bases, with 11 bases between them. Germline CDR1 SGHRS, CDR2 YFSETQ. The CDR3 loop is CASSPGPNNEKLFF. The CDR3, as DNA: TGCGCCAGCAGCCCGGGGCCCAATAATGAAAAACTGTTTTTT.

This clone is a singleton in its sample. The chain has TRBV10-1 and TRBJ1-3; possibly TRBD1 for D (5 bases). V was clipped by 5 bases and J by 3 bases, with 17 bases between them. CDR3 length: 16 amino acids. In germline, CDR1 is WNHNN, CDR2 SYGVQD (reference sequence). In nucleotides, the CDR3 is TGCGCCAGCAGTCCGGGACTCCCGTGGGGTGGAAACACCATATATTTT. It codes for CASSPGLPWGGNTIYF.

Regarding this clone: Germline and junction disagree at one end, which may indicate a read error. J is TRBJ2-5 and V is TRBV5-1, with D possibly TRBD2 on 6 matching bases. The CDR3 is made up of 13 amino acids. Germline V lookup: CDR1 SGHRS, CDR2 YFSETQ. The DNA of the CDR3 is TGCGCCGGCAGTAAGTTGGGGGGAGAGACCCAGTACTTC. Translated, it gives CAGSKLGGETQYF.

Only a few counts were recorded for this clone. The genes are TRBV11-2 and TRBJ1-2; TRBD1 is a possible D gene (6 bases). Trimming left V 1 base short and J 8 bases short, with 14 bases between. Germline V CDR1 and CDR2: SGHAT, FQNNGV. The CDR3 is made up of 14 amino acids. The DNA of the CDR3 is TGTGCCAGCAGCTTAGCCCTAGGTCAGGGGGGCTACACCTTC. Translated: CASSLALGQGGYTF.

The gene calls are TRBV28 and TRBJ1-5; D unresolved. Per the germline V gene, CDR1 is MDHEN and CDR2 is SYDVKM. The CDR3 runs 19 residues. The V end was cut by 6 bases, the J end by 2 bases, with 26 bases between. The CDR3 region is CASSPREGSGIYRNQPQHF. Written as DNA, the CDR3 is TGTGCCAGCAGCCCCCGGGAGGGTTCGGGGATATATCGCAATCAGCCCCAGCATTTT.

The chain employs TRBV27 and TRBJ2-7; D gene ambiguous. The V end lost 4 bases, the J end lost 2 bases, and 9 bases lay between the germline ends. Germline CDR1 is MNHEY and CDR2 is SMNVEV (reference sequence). There are 13 residues in the CDR3. The DNA for the CDR3 is TGTGCCAGCAGTTCCGTGGCGACCTACGAGCAGTACTTC. Encoded protein: CASSSVATYEQYF.

V usage is TRBV7-9 and J usage is TRBJ1-2; weak D call: TRBD1 (5 bases). Germline V gene data show CDR1 as SEHNR and CDR2 as FQNEAQ (reference sequence). V was shortened by 5 bases and J by 2 bases, with 9 bases between the two germline ends. This CDR3 has 13 residues. The CDR3: CASSQTENYGYTF. The CDR3 bases are TGTGCCAGCAGCCAGACAGAAAACTATGGCTACACCTTC.

This clone showed up just a few times. V and J are TRBV10-2 and TRBJ1-6; 8 bases map to TRBD1. Trimming removed 8 bases from V and 6 bases from J; junction bases left unmatched: 0. Looked up from germline, CDR1 is WSHSY and CDR2 is SAAADI. This CDR3 has 12 residues. CDR3 region: CASGQGNSPLHF. CDR3 DNA: TGCGCCAGCGGACAGGGTAATTCACCCCTCCACTTT.

This clone was seen once. The chain couples TRBV18 to TRBJ1-1; D gene uncertain. The CDR3 runs to 15 residues. The ends were cut back, 2 bases at V and 0 bases at J, with 10 bases in the middle. Germline-derived CDR1 and CDR2 are KGHSH and LQKENI. Here the CDR3 DNA reads TGTGCCAGCTCACCAAGCTCAGCCATGAACACTGAAGCTTTCTTT. Protein: CASSPSSAMNTEAFF. Drawing the rest from reference TRBV18 and TRBJ1-1, the complete variable domain is NAGVMQNPRHLVRRRGQEARLRCSPMKGHSHVYWYRQLPEEGLKFMVYLQKENIIDESGMPKERFSAEFPKEGPSILRIQQVVRGDSAAYFCASSPSSAMNTEAFFGQGTRLTVV.

The V gene is TRBV6-1, the J gene TRBJ2-7; D is possibly TRBD2 (7 bases). V lost 2 bases and J 1 base, leaving 12 bases between the germline ends. Germline lookup yields CDR1 MNHNS and CDR2 SASEGT. The CDR3 length is 15 residues. CDR3 nucleotides: TGTGCCAGCAGTGAATGGGGGGGCCGGTCCTACGAGCAGTACTTC. This encodes CASSEWGGRSYEQYF.